Listed below are T cell receptor beta chains from one sample, sequenced in a study of cytomegalovirus exposure and HLA in healthy donors. Sequenced by immunoSEQ multiplex PCR; TCRdb stores in-frame clones only, minus some. The sample lists approximately 190,000 clones; just under 70% were seen once. The sequenced sample was PBMCs. These TCRs come from a man between 35 and 55 years old in good health and CMV-seropositive. Each CDR3 is given with its conserved first and last residue. D genes are given only for firm matches. Clone size is not always given. Where it is, it says once, few, many or a class for expanded clones.

J gene	D gene	clone size	V gene	CDR3 protein	CDR3 DNA
TRBJ1-6	TRBD1	NA	TRBV11-2	CASSVGTGVIPPLHF	TGTGCCAGCAGCGTAGGGACAGGGGTAATTCCACCCCTCCACTTT
TRBJ2-1	NA	NA	TRBV6-6	CASRSDSSSYNEQFF	TGTGCCAGCAGGTCGGACAGCAGCTCCTACAATGAGCAGTTCTTC
TRBJ1-5	TRBD1	few	TRBV6-5	CASSFTGTGSNQPQHF	TGTGCCAGCAGTTTTACCGGGACAGGGAGCAATCAGCCCCAGCATTTT
TRBJ2-5	NA	NA	TRBV2	CASSEVAGKTQYF	TGTGCCAGCAGTGAAGTAGCTGGCAAGACCCAGTACTTC
TRBJ1-3	NA	NA	TRBV6-5	CASGVSRSSGNTIYF	TGTGCCAGCGGAGTAAGCAGAAGCTCTGGAAACACCATATATTTT
TRBJ2-2	NA	NA	TRBV7-3	CASRSGPGELFF	TGTGCCAGCAGGTCAGGTCCCGGGGAGCTGTTTTTT
TRBJ1-5	TRBD1	few	TRBV19	CASSPRQGNQPQHF	TGTGCCAGTAGTCCCCGACAGGGTAATCAGCCCCAGCATTTT
TRBJ2-2	NA	NA	TRBV19	CASQSATYANTGELFF	TGTGCCAGCCAAAGTGCGACATATGCGAACACCGGGGAGCTGTTTTTT
TRBJ1-1	NA	NA	TRBV21-1	CASSTPDRGTEAFF	TGTGCCAGCAGCACCCCCGACAGGGGAACTGAAGCTTTCTTT
TRBJ1-1	NA	few	TRBV7-9	CASSLGATEAFF	TGTGCCAGCAGCTTAGGAGCCACTGAAGCTTTCTTT
TRBJ1-5	NA	NA	TRBV9	CASGGGSQPQHF	TGTGCCAGCGGGGGGGGGAGTCAGCCCCAGCATTTT
TRBJ2-7	NA	NA	TRBV2	CASSNRGGRQYF	TGTGCCAGCAGCAACCGAGGGGGTCGGCAGTACTTC
TRBJ2-1	NA	NA	TRBV19	CASSIYGNEQFF	TGTGCCAGTAGTATATACGGCAATGAGCAGTTCTTC
TRBJ1-3	TRBD1	few	TRBV7-9	CASSRQGPSGNTIYF	TGTGCCAGCAGCCGACAGGGGCCCTCTGGAAACACCATATATTTT
TRBJ1-2	NA	NA	TRBV2	CASRRWTVFKHLDGYTF	TGTGCCAGCAGGCGCTGGACAGTTTTTAAGCATTTAGATGGCTACACCTTC
TRBJ1-4	NA	NA	TRBV6-1	CASIIDRSNEKLFF	TGTGCCAGCATCATTGACAGGTCTAATGAAAAACTGTTTTTT
TRBJ2-3	TRBD2	NA	TRBV10-2	CASSESGGAGTTDTQYF	TGCGCCAGCAGTGAGTCCGGGGGGGCGGGCACCACAGATACGCAGTATTTT
TRBJ1-1	NA	NA	TRBV28	CASSLPGENTEAFF	TGTGCCAGCAGTTTACCAGGCGAGAACACTGAAGCTTTCTTT
TRBJ2-7	NA	NA	TRBV4-1	CASSGRDIDYEQYF	TGCGCCAGCAGCGGACGGGACATCGACTACGAGCAGTACTTC
TRBJ2-1	TRBD1	NA	TRBV23-1	CASSHQGDEQFF	TGCGCCAGCAGTCATCAGGGGGACGAGCAGTTCTTC
TRBJ2-3	TRBD1	NA	TRBV4-1	CASSPRTGEDWDTQYF	TGCGCCAGCAGCCCCCGGACAGGTGAAGATTGGGATACGCAGTATTTT
TRBJ1-1	TRBD1	NA	TRBV7-9	CASSLGDRDTEAFF	TGTGCCAGCAGCTTAGGGGACAGGGACACTGAAGCTTTCTTT
TRBJ2-2	NA	NA	TRBV28	CASSTSIRELFF	TGTGCCAGCAGTACTAGCATCCGGGAGCTGTTTTTT
TRBJ2-3	NA	NA	TRBV28	CASSLVAADTQYF	TGTGCCAGCAGTTTAGTAGCAGCAGATACGCAGTATTTT
TRBJ2-2	NA	NA	TRBV29-1	CSVDVGANTGELFF	TGCAGCGTTGATGTAGGGGCGAACACCGGGGAGCTGTTTTTT
TRBJ2-1	TRBD1	NA	TRBV4-2	CASSQGTGDNEQFF	TGTGCCAGCAGCCAAGGGACAGGGGACAATGAGCAGTTCTTC
TRBJ2-2	TRBD1	NA	TRBV2	CASTGGPNTGELFF	TGTGCCAGCACAGGGGGCCCGAACACCGGGGAGCTGTTTTTT
TRBJ2-6	TRBD2	NA	TRBV7-8	CASSLASPAGISGANVLTF	TGTGCCAGCAGCTTAGCGTCCCCAGCGGGGATCTCTGGGGCCAACGTCCTGACTTTC
TRBJ1-3	NA	NA	TRBV29-1	CSVGGPEGPGNTIYF	TGCAGCGTTGGGGGCCCGGAAGGGCCTGGAAACACCATATATTTT
TRBJ1-2	TRBD1	NA	TRBV11-2	CASSRTGVGFMYGYTF	TGTGCCAGCAGCCGGACAGGGGTTGGCTTTATGTATGGCTACACCTTC
TRBJ2-5	TRBD1	few	TRBV18	CASSPLTGGVGETQYF	TGTGCCAGCTCCCCCCTGACAGGGGGAGTTGGGGAGACCCAGTACTTC
TRBJ2-2	NA	NA	TRBV13	CASSEGVANTGELFF	TGTGCCAGCAGCGAGGGAGTCGCGAACACCGGGGAGCTGTTTTTT
TRBJ1-1	NA	NA	TRBV11-2	CASSLNLNTEAFF	TGTGCCAGCAGCCTAAACTTGAACACTGAAGCTTTCTTT
TRBJ2-7	NA	once	TRBV25-1	CASSDPGRYEQYF	TGTGCCAGCAGTGACCCAGGGAGGTACGAGCAGTACTTC